Only a few counts were recorded for the clone carrying this T cell receptor beta chain. This sample stems from a study of T-cell memory formation after mild COVID-19. TCRdb reprocessed the 5' RACE reads via MiXCR and lists one record per CDR3 protein. The sample contains almost 550,000 distinct CDR3 sequences, roughly 20% of which appear only once. CDR1 and CDR2 (germline): SNHLY, FYNNEI. Trimming left V 4 bases short and J 0 bases short, with 9 bases between. The CDR3 has 14 residues. The source of this sequence is an adult woman who had mild COVID-19 (a few samples of this study predate the infection). Cell type and time point are not known. V and J are TRBV2 and TRBJ1-1; D ambiguous. The sample taken for sequencing was PBMCs or a T cell subset sorted from them (not recorded which). This CDR3 is CASSGSTLNTEAFF. In DNA form, the CDR3 reads TGTGCCAGCAGTGGTAGCACTCTGAACACTGAAGCTTTCTTT. The variable domain in full, with the rest retrieved from reference TRBV2 and TRBJ1-1, is EPEVTQTPSHQVTQMGQEVILRCVPISNHLYFYWYRQILGQKVEFLVSFYNNEISEKSEIFDDQFSVERPDGSNFTLKIRSTKLEDSAMYFCASSGSTLNTEAFFGQGTRLTVV.